This passage covers 10 T cell receptor beta chains from one sample sequenced in a study of blood T cell repertoires in COVID-19. Assay used: immunoSEQ multiplex PCR; TCRdb lists only in-frame clones, some missing. In the table there are under 80,000 clones, approximately 80% of which are singletons. The sequencing sample was made of peripheral blood. These receptors originate from a man aged 60 to 75 with COVID-19, enrolled during active disease.

The V gene is TRBV10-2, the J gene TRBJ2-5; D remains ambiguous. V lost 5 bases to trimming and J lost 0 bases, with 4 bases between them. Germline lookup yields CDR1 WSHSY and CDR2 SAAADI. The CDR3 spans 12 residues. The CDR3 DNA reads TGCGCCAGCAGTCGGTACCAAGAGACCCAGTACTTC. As protein: CASSRYQETQYF.

The CDR3 nucleotides are TGTGCCAGCAGCCAGGGGCTAGCGGGGGGTCGGGAGCAGTTCTTC. Residues: CASSQGLAGGREQFF. J is TRBJ2-1 and V is TRBV7-9; the match to TRBD2 covers 11 bases. The CDR3 is 15 amino acids. The ends lost 5 bases at V and 10 bases at J; junction bases unmatched: 10. Germline V gives CDR1 SEHNR, CDR2 FQNEAQ (reference sequence).

V gene TRBV20-1 combines with J gene TRBJ2-1; 9 bases agree with TRBD2. V shed 3 bases, J shed 7 bases, and the junction held 4 bases outside the gene matches. CDR3 length: 13 amino acids. Germline CDR1 reads DFQATT; CDR2 reads SNEGSKA (reference sequence). CDR3 in DNA: TGCAGTGCTAGTAGCGGGGGCCTAAATGAGCAGTTCTTC. It encodes CSASSGGLNEQFF.

The V gene is TRBV7-9, the J gene TRBJ1-3, with D unclear. CDR3 length: 15 amino acids. The germline gives CDR1 SEHNR, CDR2 FQNEAQ (reference sequence). V dropped 8 bases and J dropped 0 bases, with 14 bases sitting between them. The CDR3 spells CASQSADYSGNTIYF. For the CDR3, the DNA is TGTGCCAGCCAGTCGGCAGACTACTCTGGAAACACCATATATTTT.

This clone was seen only once. The rearrangement uses TRBV19 and TRBJ1-1; TRBD1 aligns across 9 bases. CDR1 and CDR2 (germline): LNHDA, SQIVND (reference sequence). With V trimmed by 5 bases and J by 3 bases, 7 bases remained unmatched. This CDR3 region has 15 residues. In DNA form, the CDR3 reads TGTGCCAGTAGTCCTTTACAGGGGGCGGACACTGAAGCTTTCTTT. Translation gives CASSPLQGADTEAFF.

The table lists this clone with many counts. This chain links TRBV7-9 with TRBJ2-2; 8 positions match TRBD2. Trimming cost V 6 bases and J 4 bases; bases outside gene matches: 7. The CDR3 is made up of 15 amino acids. From germline, CDR1 is SEHNR and CDR2 FQNEAQ (reference sequence). Written as DNA, the CDR3 is TGTGCCAGCAGAGCCACGGGAGGGCCCACCGGGGAGCTGTTTTTT. This gives the protein CASRATGGPTGELFF. The variable domain in full, completed from reference TRBV7-9 and TRBJ2-2, reads DTGVSQNPRHKITKRGQNVTFRCDPISEHNRLYWYRQTLGQGPEFLTYFQNEAQLEKSRLLSDRFSAERPKGSFSTLEIQRTEQGDSAMYLCASRATGGPTGELFFGEGSRLTVL.

The chain carries TRBV5-1 and TRBJ1-1; TRBD1 matches at 10 bases. The ends lost 2 bases at V and 3 bases at J; junction bases unmatched: 1. Germline V gene lookup returns CDR1 SGHRS and CDR2 YFSETQ. This CDR3 spans 14 amino acids. CDR3 in DNA: TGCGCCAGCAGCTTAGACAGGGGGCACACTGAAGCTTTCTTT. As protein: CASSLDRGHTEAFF.

This clone was counted between two and nine times. V usage is TRBV5-6 and J usage is TRBJ2-7; 7 nucleotides line up with TRBD2. Germline assignment: CDR1 SGHDT and CDR2 YYEEEE. This CDR3 is built from 14 residues. Unmatched junction bases numbered 5, after V lost 4 bases and J lost 1 base. The CDR3 nucleotides read TGTGCCAGCAGCCAACTAGCGAAATCCTACGAGCAGTACTTC. As protein: CASSQLAKSYEQYF.

J is TRBJ1-6 and V is TRBV3-1 (or the pseudogene TRBV3-2); 7 bases fit TRBD1. J was trimmed by 5 bases and V by 11 bases; bases with no gene match: 6. CDR1 and CDR2 (germline): LGHDT, YNNKEL (reference sequence). This CDR3 region has 13 residues. The CDR3 sequence is CAAGQVHNSPLHF. The CDR3 DNA is TGTGCCGCAGGACAGGTACATAATTCACCCCTCCACTTT.

The gene calls are TRBV24-1 and TRBJ1-4; 7 bases are a match to TRBD1. CDR3 length: 13 residues. CDR1 is KGHDR and CDR2 is SFDVKD in the germline V gene. The V and J ends lost 5 bases and 7 bases, in that order; junction bases with no gene match: 3. CDR3 DNA sequence: TGTGCCACCAGTGGACAGGGTGGTGAAAAACTGTTTTTT. The encoded protein is CATSGQGGEKLFF.